The next 14 T cell receptor beta chains were all read from a single sample in a study of early T cells in non-severe SARS-CoV-2 infection. TCRdb redid the calling of the 5' RACE reads with MiXCR, one entry per CDR3 protein. The table records fewer than 70,000 distinct CDR3 sequences, 4.6% of them present only once. The sample was whole blood, taken at baseline. These receptor sequences come from an adult who was a healthcare worker with PCR-confirmed SARS-CoV-2 infection or an uninfected control (not recorded which). The donor label of this sample is uncertain.

This clonotype was observed many times. The V and J genes are TRBV7-8 and TRBJ2-7, with 7 nucleotides matching TRBD2. This CDR3 contains 14 residues. Germline V lookup: CDR1 SGHVS, CDR2 FQNEAQ. J was trimmed by 6 bases and V by 5 bases; bases with no gene match: 10. The CDR3: CASSPRGDYPEQYF. In nucleotides, the CDR3 is TGTGCCAGCAGCCCACGGGGGGACTACCCCGAGCAGTACTTC. Based on the CDR3 plus reference TRBV7-8 and TRBJ2-7, the full variable domain is GAGVSQSPRYKVAKRGQDVALRCDPISGHVSLFWYQQALGQGPEFLTYFQNEAQLDKSGLPSDRFFAERPEGSVSTLKIQRTQQEDSAVYLCASSPRGDYPEQYFGPGTRLTVT.

This clonotype showed up many times. The V gene is TRBV28, the J gene TRBJ2-6; D is tentatively TRBD1 or TRBD2 (5 bases each). V lost 5 bases and J 0 bases, leaving 11 bases between the germline ends. The CDR3 contains 16 residues. The germline CDR1 and CDR2 sequences are MDHEN and SYDVKM. Here the CDR3 reads CASSPPGGSGANVLTF. CDR3 coding DNA: TGTGCCAGCAGTCCTCCTGGGGGCTCTGGGGCCAACGTCCTGACTTTC.

This sequence joins TRBV14 and TRBJ2-2; D call uncertain. The germline CDR1 and CDR2 sequences are SGHDN and FVKESK. V lost 4 bases and J lost 0, with 15 bases in between. This CDR3 has 17 amino acids. The CDR3 nucleotides are TGTGCCAGCAGCCCCCCCATCCACTCGGCGAACACCGGGGAGCTGTTTTTT. Translated: CASSPPIHSANTGELFF. Complete variable domain (other parts from reference TRBV14 and TRBJ2-2): EAGVTQFPSHSVIEKGQTVTLRCDPISGHDNLYWYRRVMGKEIKFLLHFVKESKQDESGMPNNRFLAERTGGTYSTLKVQPAELEDSGVYFCASSPPIHSANTGELFFGEGSRLTVL.

This clonotype has ten or more counts. This chain links TRBV27 with TRBJ1-5; perhaps TRBD1 as D (6 bases). With 2 bases removed from V and 2 bases from J, the gap between germline ends came to 16 bases. CDR1 MNHEY and CDR2 SMNVEV come from the germline V gene (reference sequence). The CDR3 sequence is 17 residues long. The CDR3 region has the DNA TGTGCCAGCAGTTTAACCATAACAGGGTCGGGCAATCAGCCCCAGCATTTT. It translates to CASSLTITGSGNQPQHF.

This clonotype was seen repeatedly, ten times or more. V is TRBV28 and J is TRBJ2-4; 8 positions agree with TRBD2. V was clipped by 2 bases and J by 0 bases; unmatched bases: 6. The CDR3 runs to 17 residues. Looked up from germline, CDR1 is MDHEN and CDR2 is SYDVKM. The CDR3 sequence: CASSLRIAGLAKNIQYF. The CDR3 bases are TGTGCCAGCAGTTTACGTATAGCGGGGCTAGCCAAAAACATTCAGTACTTC.

This clonotype was counted only a few times. V and J are TRBV10-1 and TRBJ2-4; tentatively, D is TRBD2 (6 bases). V was clipped by 3 bases and J by 7 bases, with 22 bases between them. Germline loops: CDR1 WNHNN, CDR2 SYGVQD (reference sequence). The CDR3 is 17 amino acids. CDR3 sequence reads: CASSDGTGDPKGNIQYF. The CDR3 region has the DNA TGCGCCAGCAGTGACGGGACGGGGGATCCTAAGGGGAACATTCAGTACTTC.

The chain recombines TRBV29-1 with TRBJ2-5; D not resolved. V was pared by 2 bases and J by 1 base, with 8 bases between. The germline V gene encodes CDR1 SQVTM and CDR2 ANQGSEA. This CDR3 spans 13 amino acids. The CDR3 is CSVERQAQETQYF. CDR3 coding DNA: TGCAGCGTTGAAAGGCAGGCCCAAGAGACCCAGTACTTC. Full variable domain (rest looked up from reference TRBV29-1 and TRBJ2-5): SAVISQKPSRDICQRGTSLTIQCQVDSQVTMMFWYRQQPGQSLTLIATANQGSEATYESGFVIDKFPISRPNLTFSTLTVSNMSPEDSSIYLCSVERQAQETQYFGPGTRLLVL.

This clonotype was counted only a few times. V and J are TRBV11-2 and TRBJ2-5; TRBD2 might be the D (5 bases). V lost 5 bases and J lost 7, with 14 bases in between. Germline V lookup: CDR1 SGHAT, CDR2 FQNNGV. The CDR3 is made up of 13 amino acids. This chain's CDR3 is CASSPSIEGTQYF. The CDR3 coding sequence is TGTGCCAGCAGCCCTTCAATCGAGGGGACCCAGTACTTC.

This clonotype was counted between two and nine times. The CDR3 sequence: CASSPRGVDEQYF. The CDR3 nucleotides read TGTGCCAGCTCACCAAGAGGAGTCGACGAGCAGTACTTC. The V and J genes are TRBV18 and TRBJ2-7; D gene unclear. Trimming shortened V by 2 bases and J by 5 bases, and 10 bases separated the two germline ends. Germline loops: CDR1 KGHSH, CDR2 LQKENI. The CDR3 length is 13 residues.

V usage is TRBV11-1 and J usage is TRBJ2-2, with 8 bases matching TRBD1. This CDR3 has 16 amino acids. Germline V CDR1 and CDR2: SGHAT, FQDESV (reference sequence). J was trimmed by 0 bases and V by 8 bases; bases with no gene match: 8. The CDR3 region is CASGFQGAANTGELFF. The CDR3 nucleotides read TGTGCCAGCGGATTCCAGGGGGCTGCGAACACCGGGGAGCTGTTTTTT.

This clonotype was counted many times. V and J are TRBV10-2 and TRBJ2-1, with D unclear. The V end was cut by 6 bases, the J end by 7 bases, with 7 bases between. CDR1 is WSHSY and CDR2 is SAAADI in the germline V gene. This CDR3 has 11 residues. The DNA of the CDR3 is TGCGCCAGCAGAGGGATGAATGAGCAGTTCTTC. Its translation is CASRGMNEQFF.

This clonotype was counted only a few times. This rearrangement joins TRBV14 to TRBJ2-6; D remains unclear. V was pared by 1 base and J by 4 bases, with 14 bases between. The germline CDR1 and CDR2 sequences are SGHDN and FVKESK. This CDR3 is built from 17 residues. CDR3 region: CASSQASEATGANVLTF. Here the CDR3 DNA reads TGTGCCAGCAGCCAAGCATCAGAGGCTACCGGGGCCAACGTCCTGACTTTC.

This clonotype was found many times. The V gene is TRBV4-1, the J gene TRBJ1-5; D is uncertain. V was cut by 3 bases and J by 0 bases, with 9 bases left in between. Germline V gene sequence: CDR1 MGHRA, CDR2 YSYEKL. CDR3 size: 15 residues. The DNA of the CDR3 is TGCGCCAGCAGCCATTCCGAGTCTAGCAATCAGCCCCAGCATTTT. Translated: CASSHSESSNQPQHF.

This clonotype was seen many times. J is TRBJ1-2 and V is TRBV10-1; D is undetermined. The CDR3 contains 14 residues. Germline CDR1 WNHNN, CDR2 SYGVQD (reference sequence). Trimming took 6 bases from V and 8 from J, leaving 19 bases between them. The CDR3 sequence: CASSPFTGRGGYTF. CDR3 sequence (DNA): TGCGCCAGCAGCCCTTTCACTGGCCGCGGAGGCTACACCTTC.